This TCR beta chain was identified in a study of T-cell memory formation after mild COVID-19. As for this clonotype: Its antigen is currently unknown.

Unmatched junction bases numbered 7, after V lost 8 bases and J lost 10 bases. The CDR3 runs 13 residues. Germline CDR1 SGHTA, CDR2 FQGTGA. With constant-segment primers, 5'RACE yielded cDNA libraries of TCR alpha and TCR beta that carried sample barcodes and UMIs. TCRdb reprocessed the 5' RACE reads with MiXCR, giving one entry per CDR3 protein. The sample yields 300,000 to 400,000 distinct CDR3 sequences, 20% to 25% seen once. Overall study results and limits: Day 37-peaking second-wave clones had unconfirmed SARS-CoV-2 specificity. Several responding clones turned up in pre-infection memory, indicating that cross-reactive memory may have taken part. Contracting CD4+ clones lay largely in CM and EM, with CD8+ ones residing in EMRA.

This chain joins TRBV7-3 and TRBJ1-6; 8 positions match TRBD1. What was sequenced was PBMCs or a T cell subset sorted from them (not recorded which). The receptor comes from an adult woman who had mild COVID-19 (a few samples of this study predate the infection). Cell type and time point are not known. DNA for the CDR3: TGTGCCAGCCAGGGGGCTTTGGGCTCACCCCTCCACTTT. Translating it yields CASQGALGSPLHF.